The T cell receptor (beta chain) under discussion was sequenced for a study of regulatory T cells in long-lasting Graves disease. Across the study: Patients with new Graves' disease had used antithyroid drugs below 3 months.

This clonotype has ten or more counts. As for time point: newly diagnosed GD, antithyroid drugs for less than 3 months. The TCR library was made from RNA extracted from PBMCs. Germline V gene sequence: CDR1 MNHNS, CDR2 SASEGT. V was pared by 4 bases and J by 8 bases, with 21 bases between. The CDR3 runs 15 residues. Sequencing libraries for TCR beta were prepared with iRepertoire HTBI primers and Arm-PCR of CDR3 regions. MiXCR, applied by TCRdb to the multiplex PCR reads, yields one record per CDR3 protein. This table holds hundreds of thousands of distinct CDR3 sequences, around 12% found once. The sample also formed part of further work on T cells in Graves' hyperthyroidism and ophthalmopathy. From that paper: Uncontrolled infection, other autoimmune disease, pregnancy and lactation each barred patients from inclusion.

The source of this sequence is a woman aged 25 to 39 with Graves disease. The chain uses TRBV6-1 and TRBJ2-7; a weak D match, TRBD2 (6 bases). The material was peripheral blood mononuclear cells (PBMCs), obtained at new diagnosis, from a patient treated with antithyroid drugs. This CDR3 is CASSAWGVSREKQYF. CDR3 nucleotides: TGTGCCAGCAGTGCATGGGGGGTTAGTAGGGAGAAGCAGTACTTC.